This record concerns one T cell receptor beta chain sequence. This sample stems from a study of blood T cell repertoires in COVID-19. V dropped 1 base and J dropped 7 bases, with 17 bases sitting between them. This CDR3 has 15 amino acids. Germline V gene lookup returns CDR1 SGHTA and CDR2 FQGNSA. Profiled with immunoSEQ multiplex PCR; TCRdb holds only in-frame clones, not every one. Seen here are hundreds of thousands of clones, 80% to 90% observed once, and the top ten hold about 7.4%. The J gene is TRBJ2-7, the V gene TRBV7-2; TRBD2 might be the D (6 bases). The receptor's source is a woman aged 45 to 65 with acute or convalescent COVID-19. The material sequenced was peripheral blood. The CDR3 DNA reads TGTGCCAGCAGCTTAGGAGGACTACCCCTACGGGAGCAGTACTTC. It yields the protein CASSLGGLPLREQYF.